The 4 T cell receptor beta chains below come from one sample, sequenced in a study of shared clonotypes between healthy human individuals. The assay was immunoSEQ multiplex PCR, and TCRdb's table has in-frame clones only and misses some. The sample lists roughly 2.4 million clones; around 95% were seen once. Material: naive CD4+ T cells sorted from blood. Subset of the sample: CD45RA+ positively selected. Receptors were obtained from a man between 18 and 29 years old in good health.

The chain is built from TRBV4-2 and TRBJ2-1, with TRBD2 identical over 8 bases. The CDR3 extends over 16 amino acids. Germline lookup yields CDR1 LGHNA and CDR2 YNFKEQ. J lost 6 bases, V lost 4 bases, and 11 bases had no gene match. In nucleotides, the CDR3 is TGTGCCAGCAGCCCTGAGCGGACGGGAGGGCGCAATGAGCAGTTCTTC. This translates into CASSPERTGGRNEQFF.

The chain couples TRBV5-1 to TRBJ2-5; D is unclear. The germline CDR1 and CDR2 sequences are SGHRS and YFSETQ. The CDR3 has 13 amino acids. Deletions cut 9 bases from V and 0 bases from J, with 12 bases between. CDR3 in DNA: TGCGCCACCACGGACCTGTACCAAGAGACCCAGTACTTC. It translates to CATTDLYQETQYF.

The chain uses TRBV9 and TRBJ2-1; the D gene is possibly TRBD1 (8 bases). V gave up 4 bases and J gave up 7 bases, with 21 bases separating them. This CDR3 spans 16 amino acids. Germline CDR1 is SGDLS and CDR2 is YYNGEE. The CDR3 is CASSPRGQGGMNEQFF. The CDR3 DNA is TGTGCCAGCAGCCCCAGGGGGCAGGGGGGGATGAATGAGCAGTTCTTC. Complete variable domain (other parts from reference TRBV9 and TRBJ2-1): DSGVTQTPKHLITATGQRVTLRCSPRSGDLSVYWYQQSLDQGLQFLIQYYNGEERAKGNILERFSAQQFPDLHSELNLSSLELGDSALYFCASSPRGQGGMNEQFFGPGTRLTVL.

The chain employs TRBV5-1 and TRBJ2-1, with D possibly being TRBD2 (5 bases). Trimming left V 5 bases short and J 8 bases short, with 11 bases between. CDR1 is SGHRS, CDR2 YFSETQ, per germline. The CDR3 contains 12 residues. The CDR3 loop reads CASSSDFYEQFF. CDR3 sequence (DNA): TGCGCCAGCAGTTCGGACTTTTATGAGCAGTTCTTC.